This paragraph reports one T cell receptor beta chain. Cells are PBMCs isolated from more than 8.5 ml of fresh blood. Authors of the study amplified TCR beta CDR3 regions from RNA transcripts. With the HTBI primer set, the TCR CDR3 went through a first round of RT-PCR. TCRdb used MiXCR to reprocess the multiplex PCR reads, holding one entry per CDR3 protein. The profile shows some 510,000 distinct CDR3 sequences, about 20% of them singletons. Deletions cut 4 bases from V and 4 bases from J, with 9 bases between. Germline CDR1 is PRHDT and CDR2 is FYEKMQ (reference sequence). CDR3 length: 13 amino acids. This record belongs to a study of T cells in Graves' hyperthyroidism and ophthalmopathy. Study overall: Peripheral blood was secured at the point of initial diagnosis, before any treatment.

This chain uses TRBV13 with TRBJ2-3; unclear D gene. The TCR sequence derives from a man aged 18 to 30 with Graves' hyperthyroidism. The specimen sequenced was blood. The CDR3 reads CASSSRAADTQYF. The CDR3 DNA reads TGTGCCAGCAGCTCCCGGGCCGCAGATACGCAGTATTTT.